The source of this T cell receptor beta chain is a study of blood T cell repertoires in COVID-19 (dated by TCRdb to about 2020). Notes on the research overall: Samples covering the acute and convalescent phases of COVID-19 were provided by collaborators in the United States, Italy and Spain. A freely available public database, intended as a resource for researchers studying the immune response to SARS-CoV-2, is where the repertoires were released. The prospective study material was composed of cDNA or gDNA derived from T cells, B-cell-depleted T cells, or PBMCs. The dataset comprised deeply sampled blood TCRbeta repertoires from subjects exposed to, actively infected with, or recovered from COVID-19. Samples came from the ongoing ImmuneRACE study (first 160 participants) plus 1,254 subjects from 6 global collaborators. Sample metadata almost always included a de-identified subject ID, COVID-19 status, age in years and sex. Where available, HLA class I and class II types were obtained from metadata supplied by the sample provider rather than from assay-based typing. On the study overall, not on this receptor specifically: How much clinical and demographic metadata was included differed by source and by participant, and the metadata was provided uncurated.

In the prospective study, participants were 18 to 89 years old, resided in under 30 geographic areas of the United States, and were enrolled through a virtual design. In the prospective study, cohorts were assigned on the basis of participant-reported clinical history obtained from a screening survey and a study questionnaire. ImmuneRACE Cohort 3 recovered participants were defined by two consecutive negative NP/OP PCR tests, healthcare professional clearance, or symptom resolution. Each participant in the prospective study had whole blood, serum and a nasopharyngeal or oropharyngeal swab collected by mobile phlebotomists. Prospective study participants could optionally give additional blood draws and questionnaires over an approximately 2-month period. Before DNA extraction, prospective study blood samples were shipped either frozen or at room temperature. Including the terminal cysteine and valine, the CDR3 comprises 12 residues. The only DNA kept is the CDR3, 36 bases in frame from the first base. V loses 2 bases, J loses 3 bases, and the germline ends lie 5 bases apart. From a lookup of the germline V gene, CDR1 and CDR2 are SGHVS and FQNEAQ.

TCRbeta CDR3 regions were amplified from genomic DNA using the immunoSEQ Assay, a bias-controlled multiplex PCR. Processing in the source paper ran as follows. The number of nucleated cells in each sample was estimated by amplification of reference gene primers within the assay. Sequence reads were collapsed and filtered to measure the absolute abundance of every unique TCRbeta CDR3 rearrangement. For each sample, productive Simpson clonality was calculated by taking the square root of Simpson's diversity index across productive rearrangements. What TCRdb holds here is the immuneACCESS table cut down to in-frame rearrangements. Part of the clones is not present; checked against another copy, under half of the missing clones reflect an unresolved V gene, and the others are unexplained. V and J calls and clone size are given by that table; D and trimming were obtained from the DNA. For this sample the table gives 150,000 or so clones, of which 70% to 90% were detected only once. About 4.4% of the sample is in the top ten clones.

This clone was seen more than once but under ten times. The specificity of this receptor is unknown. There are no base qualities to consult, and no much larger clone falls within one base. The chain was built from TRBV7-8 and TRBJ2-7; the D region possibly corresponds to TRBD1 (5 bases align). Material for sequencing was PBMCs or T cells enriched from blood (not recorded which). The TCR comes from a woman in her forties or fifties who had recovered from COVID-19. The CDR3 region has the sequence CASSLRGYEQYV. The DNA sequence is TGTGCCAGCAGCTTAAGGGGCTACGAGCAGTACGTC.